This entry concerns a single T cell receptor beta chain. V was clipped by 5 bases and J by 1 base; unmatched bases: 11. There are 18 residues in the CDR3. Germline V lookup: CDR1 SGHVS, CDR2 FNYEAQ. Sequencing was performed with immunoSEQ multiplex PCR; in TCRdb, only in-frame clones are kept and a portion is missing. Here the sample spans roughly 180,000 clones, roughly 81% being singletons. The data belong to a study of blood T cell repertoires in COVID-19. The TCR was taken from a woman in her forties or fifties with COVID-19, enrolled during active disease. The V gene is TRBV7-6, the J gene TRBJ2-2; 9 bases are a match to TRBD2. Sequenced input: peripheral blood. Written as DNA, the CDR3 is TGTGCCAGCAGCCGAGGGGAGCGGGGGGAGATGAACACCGGGGAGCTGTTTTTT. Protein sequence: CASSRGERGEMNTGELFF.